The 25 T cell receptor beta chains presented below share a single source sample, sequenced in a study of T cells after yellow fever vaccination. MiXCR, applied by TCRdb to the 5' RACE reads, yields one record per CDR3 protein. This table has some 500,000 distinct CDR3 sequences, less than 15% appearing once. The material was PBMCs, obtained on the day of the yellow fever booster vaccination. Receptors were obtained from a young man who received the YFV17D yellow fever vaccine.

This clonotype was observed many times. The rearrangement links TRBV20-1 to TRBJ2-5; a weak D match, TRBD1 (6 bases). V lost 4 bases, J lost 2 bases, and 14 bases lay in between. The length of the CDR3 is 14 residues. Germline V gives CDR1 DFQATT, CDR2 SNEGSKA (reference sequence). CDR3 nucleotide sequence: TGCAGTGCTACCCGGACAGCCAAACAAGAGACCCAGTACTTC. This sequence encodes CSATRTAKQETQYF.

The genes are TRBV6-1 and TRBJ1-3; D not resolved. V was clipped by 4 bases and J by 2 bases, with 12 bases between them. The length of the CDR3 is 15 residues. Germline-derived CDR1 and CDR2 are MNHNS and SASEGT. The CDR3 loop reads CASSVSTGPGNTIYF. The DNA of the CDR3 is TGTGCCAGCAGTGTCAGTACCGGGCCTGGAAACACCATATATTTT.

The chain combines TRBV6-1 with TRBJ2-7; the D gene is possibly TRBD2 (7 bases). Trimming left V 6 bases short and J 6 bases short, with 15 bases between. Germline V gene lookup returns CDR1 MNHNS and CDR2 SASEGT. There are 13 residues in the CDR3. The CDR3 loop is CASRGGGSGEQYF. In DNA form, the CDR3 reads TGTGCCAGCAGGGGCGGGGGCAGTGGCGAGCAGTACTTC.

The chain combines TRBV18 with TRBJ1-1; 7 bases match TRBD1. J gave up 0 bases and V 5 bases, and 6 bases lay outside the gene matches. CDR1 and CDR2 (germline): KGHSH, LQKENI. The CDR3 is 15 amino acids. The CDR3 reads CASSAPRGMNTEAFF. CDR3 bases: TGTGCCAGCTCAGCCCCCAGGGGGATGAACACTGAAGCTTTCTTT.

This clonotype has a handful of counts. The chain joins TRBV20-1 to TRBJ2-1; TRBD2 matches 13 bases. V gave up 0 bases and J gave up 6 bases; unmatched junction bases: 8. The CDR3 covers 17 residues. CDR1 is DFQATT and CDR2 is SNEGSKA in the germline V gene (reference sequence). The CDR3 loop is CSARDRTSGRQGNEQFF. CDR3 bases: TGCAGTGCTAGAGATCGGACTAGCGGGAGACAAGGCAATGAGCAGTTCTTC.

The chain employs TRBV4-1 and TRBJ1-2, with 7 bases identical to TRBD1. The CDR3 contains 15 residues. Germline loops: CDR1 MGHRA, CDR2 YSYEKL. Unmatched junction bases numbered 4, after V lost 3 bases and J lost 0 bases. CDR3 sequence: CASSQDRWANYGYTF. CDR3 nucleotides: TGCGCCAGCAGCCAGGACAGGTGGGCTAACTATGGCTACACCTTC.

This clonotype was observed a few times. V and J are TRBV5-4 and TRBJ2-7, with 8 bases fitting TRBD1. The V and J ends lost 4 bases and 5 bases, in that order; junction bases with no gene match: 5. CDR1 is SGHNT and CDR2 is YYREEE in the germline V gene (reference sequence). The CDR3 extends over 13 amino acids. The chain's CDR3 is CASSVDRAHEQYF. The CDR3 nucleotides are TGTGCCAGCAGCGTGGACAGGGCCCACGAGCAGTACTTC.

The sample holds a few counts of this clonotype. This chain joins TRBV18 and TRBJ1-1, with D perhaps TRBD1 (5 bases). This CDR3 has 14 amino acids. V lost 3 bases and J 6 bases, leaving 14 bases between the germline ends. Per the germline V gene, CDR1 is KGHSH and CDR2 is LQKENI. The CDR3 coding sequence is TGTGCCAGCTCACCCTCGACAGAGGCTCCTGAAGCTTTCTTT. Translation gives CASSPSTEAPEAFF.

V and J are TRBV20-1 and TRBJ2-5, with D perhaps matching TRBD2 (5 bases). Trimming cost V 0 bases and J 1 base, with 15 bases left between them. Germline CDR1 is DFQATT and CDR2 is SNEGSKA (reference sequence). The CDR3 runs 16 residues. The DNA of the CDR3 is TGCAGTGCTAGAGATCCCAGCGGAGGCTTCCAAGAGACCCAGTACTTC. Encoded protein: CSARDPSGGFQETQYF.

The chain employs TRBV29-1 and TRBJ1-4; TRBD1 might be the D (6 bases). The germline gives CDR1 SQVTM, CDR2 ANQGSEA. The V and J ends lost 4 bases and 5 bases respectively, with 11 bases between them. There are 13 residues in the CDR3. CDR3 loop: CSVARTENEKLFF. CDR3 sequence (DNA): TGCAGCGTTGCCCGGACAGAGAATGAAAAACTGTTTTTT.

The V call is TRBV19, the J call TRBJ2-1; D perhaps matches TRBD2 (7 bases). The CDR3 runs to 14 residues. Trimming cost V 5 bases and J 6 bases, with 14 bases left between them. Germline V gene lookup returns CDR1 LNHDA and CDR2 SQIVND (reference sequence). CDR3 residues: CASSLAGEGNEQFF. In DNA, the CDR3 is TGTGCCAGTAGTCTGGCAGGGGAGGGCAATGAGCAGTTCTTC. Filled out from reference TRBV19 and TRBJ2-1, the complete variable domain reads DGGITQSPKYLFRKEGQNVTLSCEQNLNHDAMYWYRQDPGQGLRLIYYSQIVNDFQKGDIAEGYSVSREKKESFPLTVTSAQKNPTAFYLCASSLAGEGNEQFFGPGTRLTVL.

The chain joins TRBV18 to TRBJ2-3; D could derive from TRBD1 or TRBD2 (5 bases each). Germline CDR1 KGHSH, CDR2 LQKENI. Trimming cost V 3 bases and J 8 bases, with 15 bases left between them. This CDR3 is built from 14 residues. The CDR3 spells CASSPGPGMGTQYF. CDR3 DNA sequence: TGTGCCAGCTCACCGGGACCAGGGATGGGTACGCAGTATTTT.

V and J are TRBV29-1 and TRBJ1-5, with D perhaps matching TRBD1 (6 bases). The V gene's germline CDR1 is SQVTM and CDR2 ANQGSEA. The CDR3 covers 12 residues. Trimming pared 7 bases from V and 5 bases from J, leaving 12 bases between. CDR3 sequence (DNA): TGCAGCGCCCGGGACATAGATCAGCCCCAGCATTTT. It translates to CSARDIDQPQHF.

This clonotype came up a few times. The chain carries TRBV4-3 and TRBJ2-5; D not certain. Germline V gene data show CDR1 as LGHNA and CDR2 as YSLEER. This CDR3 spans 13 amino acids. V shed 2 bases and J shed 1 base, with 5 bases lying between them. The CDR3 sequence: CASSQYPQETQYF. CDR3 in DNA: TGCGCCAGCAGCCAATATCCCCAAGAGACCCAGTACTTC.

This clonotype came up a few times. V is TRBV29-1 and J is TRBJ2-1, with D possibly TRBD2 on 5 matching bases. In germline, CDR1 is SQVTM, CDR2 ANQGSEA. Trimming removed 7 bases from V and 1 base from J, with 17 bases in between. This CDR3 spans 15 amino acids. CDR3 coding DNA: TGCAGCGCGGGTCTGGGGAGTTGGTCCTACAATGAGCAGTTCTTC. It translates to CSAGLGSWSYNEQFF.

This clonotype was recorded a few times. The chain employs TRBV25-1 and TRBJ2-2, with D perhaps matching TRBD2 (6 bases). Per the germline V gene, CDR1 is MGHDK and CDR2 is SYGVNS. The CDR3 has 14 residues. V was cut by 7 bases and J by 3 bases, with 12 bases left in between. CDR3 coding DNA: TGTGCCAGCAAGGGACTTGGAGACACCGGGGAGCTGTTTTTT. It is translated as CASKGLGDTGELFF.

This clonotype showed up just a few times. V and J are TRBV29-1 and TRBJ2-1, with D hard to call. V was cut by 3 bases and J by 5 bases, with 14 bases left in between. The CDR3 loop spans 14 amino acids. Germline V gene sequence: CDR1 SQVTM, CDR2 ANQGSEA. This chain's CDR3 is CSVDPASADNEQFF. As DNA, the CDR3 is TGCAGCGTTGATCCGGCCAGCGCGGACAATGAGCAGTTCTTC.

J is TRBJ1-1 and V is TRBV12-5; no firm D call. Germline CDR1 is LGHNT and CDR2 is FRNRAP. Trimming stripped 1 base from V and 0 bases from J, with 9 bases between. The CDR3 consists of 15 residues. CDR3 in DNA: TGTGCTAGTGGTTTGGGGAGTGAAGTGAACACTGAAGCTTTCTTT. Translated, it gives CASGLGSEVNTEAFF. Together with reference TRBV12-5 and TRBJ1-1, the CDR3 gives the full variable domain: DARVTQTPRHKVTEMGQEVTMRCQPILGHNTVFWYRQTMMQGLELLAYFRNRAPLDDSGMPKDRFSAEMPDATLATLKIQPSEPRDSAVYFCASGLGSEVNTEAFFGQGTRLTVV.

This clonotype was counted between two and nine times. This chain joins TRBV20-1 and TRBJ2-4, with 10 positions matching TRBD2. The J segment lost 6 bases and the V segment lost 6 bases, leaving 8 bases of the junction unmatched. CDR1 and CDR2 from the germline V gene are DFQATT and SNEGSKA (reference sequence). The CDR3 contains 14 residues. The CDR3 protein is CSASRLAGSNIQYF. The CDR3, as DNA: TGCAGTGCCAGTAGACTAGCGGGTTCAAACATTCAGTACTTC.

CDR3 sequence: CATSRSGAITDTQYF. The CDR3 DNA follows: TGTGCCACCAGCCGAAGCGGAGCCATCACAGATACGCAGTATTTT. This chain joins TRBV15 and TRBJ2-3; possibly TRBD2 for D (5 bases). The V gene lost 5 bases and the J gene lost 2 bases, with 14 bases spanning the gap. CDR3 size: 15 residues. Looked up from germline, CDR1 is LNHNV and CDR2 is YYDKDF (reference sequence).

This clonotype has just a few counts. J is TRBJ1-2 and V is TRBV5-6; D perhaps matches TRBD1 (5 bases). The CDR3 has 16 amino acids. V lost 0 bases and J 6 bases, leaving 18 bases between the germline ends. Looked up from germline, CDR1 is SGHDT and CDR2 is YYEEEE. DNA of the CDR3: TGTGCCAGCAGCTTGGCACCGACAGTGAAGGGGCATGGCTACACCTTC. Protein: CASSLAPTVKGHGYTF.

CDR3 amino acids: CASSQARTYEQYF. The CDR3 DNA reads TGTGCTAGTTCTCAGGCCCGAACCTACGAGCAGTACTTC. V usage is TRBV12-5 and J usage is TRBJ2-7; no firm D call. Germline lookup yields CDR1 LGHNT and CDR2 FRNRAP. V was shortened by 8 bases and J by 2 bases, with 13 bases between the two germline ends. CDR3 length: 13 amino acids.

The gene calls are TRBV20-1 and TRBJ2-7; 7 bases are a match to TRBD2. Germline V gene lookup returns CDR1 DFQATT and CDR2 SNEGSKA (reference sequence). Trimming took 5 bases from V and 1 from J; bases not matched to a gene: 11. The CDR3 totals 15 residues. The DNA for the CDR3 is TGCAGTGCTCCCTCGGTTGAGGGAGGGTCCTACGAGCAGTACTTC. Amino acids: CSAPSVEGGSYEQYF.

This rearrangement joins TRBV11-2 to TRBJ2-1; 10 positions match TRBD2. The ends lost 5 bases at V and 8 bases at J; junction bases unmatched: 18. CDR3 length: 18 amino acids. Germline loops: CDR1 SGHAT, CDR2 FQNNGV. The CDR3: CASSLQFVSAGGPYEQFF. The CDR3 bases are TGTGCCAGCAGCCTGCAATTTGTGTCAGCGGGAGGGCCGTATGAGCAGTTCTTC.

This chain uses TRBV12-5 with TRBJ2-5; TRBD1 aligns across 8 bases. This CDR3 is 16 amino acids long. Trimming at V came to 0 bases and at J to 5 bases, leaving 8 bases not matched to a gene. Germline assignment: CDR1 LGHNT and CDR2 FRNRAP. In DNA, the CDR3 is TGTGCTAGTGGTTTGGTACAGGTGACAGGGGACGAGACCCAGTACTTC. Translated: CASGLVQVTGDETQYF. The full variable domain, completed using reference TRBV12-5 and TRBJ2-5, is DARVTQTPRHKVTEMGQEVTMRCQPILGHNTVFWYRQTMMQGLELLAYFRNRAPLDDSGMPKDRFSAEMPDATLATLKIQPSEPRDSAVYFCASGLVQVTGDETQYFGPGTRLLVL.